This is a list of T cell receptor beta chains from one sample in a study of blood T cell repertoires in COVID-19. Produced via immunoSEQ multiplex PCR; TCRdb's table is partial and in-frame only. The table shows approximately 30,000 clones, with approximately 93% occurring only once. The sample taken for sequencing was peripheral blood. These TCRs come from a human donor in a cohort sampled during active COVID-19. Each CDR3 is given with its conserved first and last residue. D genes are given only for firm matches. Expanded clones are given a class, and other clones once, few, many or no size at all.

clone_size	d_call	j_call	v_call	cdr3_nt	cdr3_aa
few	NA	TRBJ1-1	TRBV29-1	TGCAGCGTTCTCACAGGGTTTGGGACTGAAGCTTTCTTT	CSVLTGFGTEAFF
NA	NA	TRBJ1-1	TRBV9	TGTGCCAGCAGCCCCCTCTCTGAAGCTTTCTTT	CASSPLSEAFF
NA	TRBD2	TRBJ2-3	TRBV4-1	TGCGCCAGCAGTGATACTAGCGGTAGACTCACAGATACGCAGTATTTT	CASSDTSGRLTDTQYF
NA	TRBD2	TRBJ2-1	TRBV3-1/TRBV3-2	TGTGCCAGCAGCCAATCACGGGGGGGGAAGTTCTTC	CASSQSRGGKFF
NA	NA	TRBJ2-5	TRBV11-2	TGTGCCAGCAGCTCCCGGGTCAACCCGGGAGTGGCCCAGTACTTC	CASSSRVNPGVAQYF
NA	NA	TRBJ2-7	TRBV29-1	TGCAGCGTGGAGACCATGACAGACTACGAGCAGTACTTC	CSVETMTDYEQYF
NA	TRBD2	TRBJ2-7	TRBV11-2	TGTGCCAGCAGCCCCCTCGGGGGGGGCTACGAGCAGTACTTC	CASSPLGGGYEQYF
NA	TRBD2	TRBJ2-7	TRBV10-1	TGCGCCAGCAGTGAGCCGGGACTAGCGGGAAGGCAGTACTTC	CASSEPGLAGRQYF
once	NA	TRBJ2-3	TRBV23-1	TGCGCCAGCAGTCAGGACAAGAGCACAGATACGCAGTATTTT	CASSQDKSTDTQYF
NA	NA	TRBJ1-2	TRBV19	TGTGCCAGTAGTATAGACCTCCGACACTTGAACTATGGCTACACCTTC	CASSIDLRHLNYGYTF
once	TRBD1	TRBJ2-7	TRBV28	TGTGCCAGCAGGGGACAGGGTCAAGGCGAGCAGTACTTC	CASRGQGQGEQYF
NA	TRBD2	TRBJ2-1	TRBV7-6	TGTGCCAGCAGCTTAGCGCGGGAGGCGGGTGAGCAGTTCTTC	CASSLAREAGEQFF
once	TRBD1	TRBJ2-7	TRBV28	TGTGCCAGCAGTTTTTACACCGGGACAGGGGGCAACCAGTACTTC	CASSFYTGTGGNQYF
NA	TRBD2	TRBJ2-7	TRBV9	TGTGCCAGCAGCGTAGGGTCTAGCGGAAACTACGAGCAGTACTTC	CASSVGSSGNYEQYF
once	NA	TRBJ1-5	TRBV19	TGTGCCAGTAGTATAGACAGGGGCGGCCAGCCCCAGCATTTT	CASSIDRGGQPQHF
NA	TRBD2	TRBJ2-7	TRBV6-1	TGTGCCAGCAGTGAAGCAGGGGAGGGGCCCTACGAGCAGTACTTC	CASSEAGEGPYEQYF
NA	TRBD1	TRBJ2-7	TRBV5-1	TGCGCCAGCAGCTTGGCCGGGACAGACTCCTACGAGCAGTACTTC	CASSLAGTDSYEQYF
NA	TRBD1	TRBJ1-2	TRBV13	TGTGCCAGCAGCCGCGGACAGGGGGCGCTCGGTGACTATGGCTACACCTTC	CASSRGQGALGDYGYTF
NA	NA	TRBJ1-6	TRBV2	TGTGCCAGCACGCGGGGACTCGATTCACCCCTCCACTTT	CASTRGLDSPLHF
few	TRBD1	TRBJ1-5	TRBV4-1	TGCGCCAGCAGCCAATGGACAGGGGGCGATCAGCCCCAGCATTTT	CASSQWTGGDQPQHF
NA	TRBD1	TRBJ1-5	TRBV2	TGTGCCAGCAGCGGACAGGGGCTTAGCAATCAGCCCCAGCATTTT	CASSGQGLSNQPQHF
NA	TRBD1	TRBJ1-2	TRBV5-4	TGTGCCAGCAGCTTGGAGGCAATACAGGGGGCTGGGGGCTACACCTTC	CASSLEAIQGAGGYTF
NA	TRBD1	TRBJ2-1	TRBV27	TGTGCCAGCAGACCCTGGACAGGGTATGGGAATGAGCAGTTCTTC	CASRPWTGYGNEQFF
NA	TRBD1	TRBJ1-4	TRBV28	TGTGCCAGCAGTTCTAACACCCAGGGGGCGGACAATGAAAAACTGTTTTTT	CASSSNTQGADNEKLFF
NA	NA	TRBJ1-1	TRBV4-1	TGCGCCAGCAGCCAACAAACAGGGAGGGACGGAGCTTTCTTT	CASSQQTGRDGAFF
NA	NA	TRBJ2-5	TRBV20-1	TGCAGTGGCCAGCGAGGGGAGACCCAGTACTTC	CSGQRGETQYF